This is a list of T cell receptor beta chains from one sample in a study of T-cell memory formation after mild COVID-19. TCRdb redid the calling of the 5' RACE reads with MiXCR, one entry per CDR3 protein. The table lists roughly 340,000 distinct CDR3 sequences, about 16% of them singletons. Sequenced: PBMCs or a T cell subset sorted from them (not recorded which). The source of these receptors is a young man who had mild COVID-19 (a few samples of this study predate the infection). Cell type and time point are not known. Both conserved end residues are part of each CDR3. A D gene is named only where the DNA matches it firmly. Part of the rows lack a size; the others show once, few, many or a class for expanded clones.

d_call,clone_size,v_call,j_call,cdr3_aa,cdr3_nt
NA,once,TRBV4-3,TRBJ1-1,CASSQRGSGVNTEAFF,TGCGCCAGCAGCCAAAGGGGGTCCGGGGTGAACACTGAAGCTTTCTTT
NA,NA,TRBV20-1,TRBJ2-1,CSAPRLHYNEQFF,TGCAGTGCTCCTAGACTACACTACAATGAGCAGTTCTTC
NA,many,TRBV7-6,TRBJ2-5,CASSSAPPVVPPETQYF,TGTGCCAGCAGCTCAGCGCCTCCGGTGGTTCCCCCAGAGACCCAGTACTTC
NA,NA,TRBV18,TRBJ2-2,CASSPPERRGTGELFF,TGTGCCAGCTCACCACCGGAGCGGCGGGGCACCGGGGAGCTGTTTTTT
TRBD2,NA,TRBV7-3,TRBJ2-1,CASSLIPGGEQFF,TGTGCCAGCAGCTTAATTCCGGGAGGTGAGCAGTTCTTC
TRBD2,NA,TRBV6-2/TRBV6-3,TRBJ2-5,CASRTRTSGDQETQYF,TGTGCCAGCAGAACGAGGACTAGCGGGGACCAAGAGACCCAGTACTTC
NA,few,TRBV6-1,TRBJ1-5,CAIRTEGRQPQHF,TGTGCCATTCGGACAGAAGGGAGGCAGCCCCAGCATTTT
NA,few,TRBV5-1,TRBJ1-1,CASRTNGDTEAFF,TGCGCCAGCAGAACGAACGGGGACACTGAAGCTTTCTTT
NA,few,TRBV5-1,TRBJ1-5,CASSLQPGDQPQHF,TGCGCCAGCAGCTTGCAGCCAGGGGATCAGCCCCAGCATTTT
NA,NA,TRBV20-1,TRBJ2-1,CSAEAGGIPFPYNEQFF,TGCAGTGCTGAGGCCGGCGGGATCCCCTTCCCCTACAATGAGCAGTTCTTC
NA,few,TRBV12-3/TRBV12-4,TRBJ1-2,CATMGPQFFYGYTF,TGTGCCACAATGGGGCCCCAGTTTTTCTATGGCTACACCTTC
NA,few,TRBV7-6,TRBJ2-3,CASSPGRNGADTQYF,TGTGCCAGCAGCCCTGGACGGAACGGCGCAGATACGCAGTATTTT
NA,many,TRBV4-1,TRBJ2-4,CASSQDGGRGSGAKNIQYF,TGCGCCAGCAGCCAAGATGGAGGCCGGGGTTCGGGGGCCAAAAACATTCAGTACTTC
NA,NA,TRBV2,TRBJ1-6,CASTQERNSPLHF,TGTGCCAGCACCCAGGAGCGTAATTCACCCCTCCACTTT
TRBD1,NA,TRBV3-1,TRBJ1-2,CASSLRDSPLYGYTF,TGTGCCAGCAGCCTAAGGGACAGCCCTCTCTATGGCTACACCTTC
NA,NA,TRBV5-6,TRBJ1-5,CASSPRGGNQPQHF,TGTGCCAGCAGCCCCCGGGGTGGCAATCAGCCCCAGCATTTT
NA,many,TRBV2,TRBJ1-2,CASSVVGGAYGYTF,TGTGCCAGCAGTGTCGTGGGGGGGGCCTATGGCTACACCTTC
NA,NA,TRBV9,TRBJ1-1,CASSVGQTEVTEAFF,TGTGCCAGCAGCGTAGGACAGACGGAGGTCACTGAAGCTTTCTTT
TRBD1,NA,TRBV9,TRBJ2-3,CASSVATPRQGPDTQYF,TGTGCCAGCAGCGTAGCTACACCTAGACAGGGCCCAGATACGCAGTATTTT
TRBD1,few,TRBV18,TRBJ1-4,CASSPPGTGYEEGEKLFF,TGTGCCAGCTCACCACCTGGGACAGGGTACGAGGAGGGTGAAAAACTGTTTTTT
TRBD1,NA,TRBV3-1,TRBJ2-7,CASSQRGLGRAYEQYF,TGTGCCAGCAGCCAAAGGGGGCTGGGCCGGGCCTACGAGCAGTACTTC
TRBD1,NA,TRBV27,TRBJ1-5,CASSPGQVVKPQHF,TGTGCCAGCAGTCCGGGACAGGTGGTGAAGCCCCAGCATTTT
TRBD1,many,TRBV24-1,TRBJ1-5,CATSDRGADQPQHF,TGTGCCACCAGCGACAGGGGTGCGGATCAGCCCCAGCATTTT
NA,many,TRBV6-5,TRBJ2-5,CASSDRFQETQYF,TGTGCCAGCAGCGACAGGTTCCAAGAGACCCAGTACTTC
TRBD1,NA,TRBV6-1,TRBJ1-5,CASSEDRGLRPSNQPQHF,TGTGCCAGCAGTGAAGACAGGGGCCTCAGACCTAGCAATCAGCCCCAGCATTTT
NA,many,TRBV7-3,TRBJ2-3,CASSLMGGAADTQYF,TGTGCCAGCAGCTTAATGGGGGGCGCCGCAGATACGCAGTATTTT
NA,few,TRBV4-3,TRBJ1-4,CASSQDLKEKLFF,TGCGCCAGCAGCCAAGATCTCAAGGAAAAACTGTTTTTT
TRBD1,NA,TRBV10-3,TRBJ2-7,CAISADRGPTYEQYF,TGTGCCATCAGCGCGGACAGGGGGCCCACCTACGAGCAGTACTTC
TRBD2,NA,TRBV10-3,TRBJ2-3,CAISLTSGGQDTQYF,TGTGCCATCAGCCTGACTAGCGGGGGACAAGATACGCAGTATTTT
NA,NA,TRBV28,TRBJ2-1,CASSTGTGNEQFF,TGTGCCAGCAGTACCGGAACAGGGAATGAGCAGTTCTTC
NA,few,TRBV7-8,TRBJ2-6,CASSSEFSGANVLTF,TGTGCCAGCAGCTCCGAATTCTCTGGGGCCAACGTCCTGACTTTC
NA,NA,TRBV5-1,TRBJ2-7,CASSGRGQSSYEQYF,TGCGCCAGCAGCGGGCGGGGACAGAGCTCCTACGAGCAGTACTTC
NA,NA,TRBV18,TRBJ1-6,CASRQGNSPLHF,TGTGCCAGCCGCCAGGGGAATTCACCCCTCCACTTT
NA,NA,TRBV14,TRBJ2-7,CASSHLQGSSYEQYF,TGTGCCAGCAGCCATCTCCAGGGTAGCTCCTACGAGCAGTACTTC
NA,few,TRBV6-5,TRBJ1-2,CASSYDQGTYGYTF,TGTGCCAGCAGTTACGACCAGGGGACCTATGGCTACACCTTC
TRBD1,few,TRBV6-5,TRBJ2-3,CASSYSMLIGTGTTDTQYF,TGTGCCAGCAGTTACTCGATGTTAATCGGGACAGGGACGACAGATACGCAGTATTTT
TRBD1,NA,TRBV20-1,TRBJ2-7,CSAKGTGGYEQYF,TGCAGTGCTAAAGGGACAGGGGGCTACGAGCAGTACTTC
TRBD1,few,TRBV18,TRBJ1-1,CASSPPGQGAQAFF,TGTGCCAGCTCACCACCGGGACAGGGGGCACAAGCTTTCTTT
NA,few,TRBV28,TRBJ2-3,CASSRGQRASTDTQYF,TGTGCCAGCAGTCGTGGACAGCGTGCTAGCACAGATACGCAGTATTTT
NA,NA,TRBV4-1,TRBJ2-7,CASSQADRREQYF,TGCGCCAGCAGCCAAGCGGACCGAAGAGAGCAGTACTTC
NA,NA,TRBV10-3,TRBJ2-1,CAISQGREQFF,TGTGCCATCAGTCAGGGACGTGAGCAGTTCTTC
NA,few,TRBV29-1,TRBJ2-6,CSVVGHPGSGANVLTF,TGCAGCGTTGTTGGACATCCTGGCTCTGGGGCCAACGTCCTGACTTTC
NA,few,TRBV10-3,TRBJ2-2,CAISLQGNTGELFF,TGTGCCATCTCGCTTCAGGGTAACACCGGGGAGCTGTTTTTT
TRBD1,NA,TRBV20-1,TRBJ2-5,CSAPGQGQETQYF,TGCAGTGCGCCGGGACAGGGTCAAGAGACCCAGTACTTC
TRBD1,many,TRBV12-3/TRBV12-4,TRBJ1-1,CASSLVGMGQGGLITEAFF,TGTGCCAGCAGTTTAGTGGGAATGGGACAGGGAGGTTTGATCACTGAAGCTTTCTTT
NA,NA,TRBV7-2,TRBJ2-3,CASSSKGPQTDTQYF,TGTGCCAGCAGCTCTAAGGGACCCCAAACAGATACGCAGTATTTT
TRBD2,few,TRBV12-3/TRBV12-4,TRBJ2-1,CASSSSGGVDNEQFF,TGTGCCAGCAGTTCAAGCGGGGGGGTAGACAATGAGCAGTTCTTC
NA,few,TRBV20-1,TRBJ2-1,CSAPPEGGFDNEQFF,TGCAGTGCCCCTCCCGAAGGGGGGTTCGACAATGAGCAGTTCTTC
TRBD1,NA,TRBV6-6,TRBJ2-2,CASNNRGPYTGELFF,TGTGCCAGCAATAACAGGGGGCCGTACACCGGGGAGCTGTTTTTT
TRBD1,few,TRBV6-2/TRBV6-3,TRBJ1-5,CASSYSPDRGHQPQHF,TGTGCCAGCAGTTACTCTCCGGACAGGGGGCATCAGCCCCAGCATTTT
NA,few,TRBV7-6,TRBJ2-7,CASSFGHSYEQYF,TGTGCCAGCAGCTTTGGTCACTCCTACGAGCAGTACTTC
NA,few,TRBV5-5,TRBJ2-3,CASSEPSTDTQYF,TGTGCCAGCAGTGAGCCCAGCACAGATACGCAGTATTTT
TRBD2,few,TRBV9,TRBJ2-3,CASSFRTSGGPTDTQYF,TGTGCCAGCAGCTTCAGGACTAGCGGGGGTCCCACAGATACGCAGTATTTT
TRBD2,NA,TRBV4-3,TRBJ2-1,CASSVLRGTADEQFF,TGCGCCAGCAGCGTTCTGCGGGGGACCGCCGATGAGCAGTTCTTC
NA,NA,TRBV11-3,TRBJ2-5,CASTKDGAGLGKTQYF,TGTGCCAGCACCAAAGATGGAGCAGGGCTTGGGAAGACCCAGTACTTC